The 2 T cell receptor beta chains in this list originate from one sample, sequenced in a study of T-cell memory formation after mild COVID-19. TCRdb independently ran MiXCR on the 5' RACE reads; one entry per CDR3 protein. The table has 270,000 or so distinct CDR3 sequences, more than 15% seen once. Sequencing used PBMCs or a T cell subset sorted from them (not recorded which). The receptors shown here come from a man between 18 and 29 years old who had mild COVID-19 (a few samples of this study predate the infection). Cell type and time point are not known.

This clonotype was picked up a small number of times. The chain joins TRBV12-3 or TRBV12-4 to TRBJ2-7, with 8 positions matching TRBD2. Unmatched junction bases numbered 8, after V lost 4 bases and J lost 0 bases. The CDR3 length is 16 residues. CDR3 DNA: TGTGCCAGCAGTTCCCTGACTAGCGTCAGCTCCTACGAGCAGTACTTC. It specifies CASSSLTSVSSYEQYF.

The chain uses TRBV7-3 and TRBJ1-2; D perhaps matches TRBD1 (6 bases). Germline lookup yields CDR1 SGHTA and CDR2 FQGTGA. V was trimmed by 5 bases and J by 8 bases, leaving 15 bases between them. This CDR3 has 13 residues. This CDR3 reads CASSAAGGGGYTF. The CDR3 nucleotides are TGTGCCAGCAGCGCGGCCGGGGGGGGCGGCTACACCTTC.